This T cell receptor beta chain was identified in a study of response to subunit inactivated influenza vaccine. General study points: Each seasonal flu vaccination may recruit only limited new T cells, authors suggested.

TCRdb analysed the RT-PCR reads with MiXCR anew, one entry per CDR3 protein. The sample has around 530,000 distinct CDR3 sequences; more than 15% are singletons. From germline, CDR1 is SGHDN and CDR2 FVKESK. This CDR3 spans 16 amino acids. V gave up 0 bases and J gave up 0 bases; unmatched junction bases: 3. This clonotype appeared a few times. Its antigen remains unknown. This rearrangement joins TRBV14 to TRBJ2-7; 9 positions agree with TRBD2. The specimen comprised CD4+ T cells sorted from PBMCs, sampled approximately 25 months after vaccination. This TCR derives from a man between 50 and 69 years old who received an inactivated influenza vaccine. This chain's CDR3 is CASSQEGAGGSYEQYF. As DNA, the CDR3 is TGTGCCAGCAGCCAAGAAGGAGCGGGGGGCTCCTACGAGCAGTACTTC.